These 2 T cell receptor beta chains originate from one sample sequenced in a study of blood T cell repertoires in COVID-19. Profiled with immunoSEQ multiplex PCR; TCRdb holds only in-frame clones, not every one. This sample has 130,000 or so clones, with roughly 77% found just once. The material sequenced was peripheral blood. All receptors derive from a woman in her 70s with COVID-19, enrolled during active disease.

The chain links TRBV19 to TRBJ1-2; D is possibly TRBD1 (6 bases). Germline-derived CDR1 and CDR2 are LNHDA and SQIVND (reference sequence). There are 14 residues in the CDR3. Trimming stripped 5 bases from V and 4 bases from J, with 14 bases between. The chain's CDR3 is CASSALGAGYGYTF. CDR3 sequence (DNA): TGTGCCAGTAGTGCCTTGGGGGCCGGCTATGGCTACACCTTC.

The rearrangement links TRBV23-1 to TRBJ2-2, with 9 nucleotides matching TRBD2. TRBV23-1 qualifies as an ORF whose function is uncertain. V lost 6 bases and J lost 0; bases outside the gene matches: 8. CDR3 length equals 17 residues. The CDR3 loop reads CASRFTIAGANTGELFF. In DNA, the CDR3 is TGCGCCAGCAGATTTACAATAGCGGGGGCGAACACCGGGGAGCTGTTTTTT.